Listed here are 25 T cell receptor beta chains from one sample, sequenced in a study of T cell repertoires in cytomegalovirus infection. One entry per CDR3 protein results from TCRdb running MiXCR on the reads. The repertoire holds about 400,000 distinct CDR3 sequences, around 18% seen once, with 8.5% to 10% in the top ten. Material: PBMCs. These receptors originate from a human donor in good health (CMV status not recorded). Some clones in this sample may be carry-over from other donors' samples.

This chain connects TRBV7-2 to TRBJ1-3; D gene uncertain. The CDR3 is 15 residues long. Germline V gene data show CDR1 as SGHTA and CDR2 as FQGNSA. V dropped 2 bases and J dropped 10 bases, with 18 bases sitting between them. The CDR3 coding sequence is TGTGCCAGCAGCTTAAACAGTCCGCTCGTCGAAACCATATATTTT. Translating gives CASSLNSPLVETIYF.

The J gene is TRBJ2-7, the V gene TRBV6-2 or TRBV6-3; TRBD1 matches at 10 bases. The germline gives CDR1 MNHEY, CDR2 SVGEGT. V gave up 6 bases and J gave up 7 bases; unmatched junction bases: 9. The CDR3 spans 14 residues. In nucleotides, the CDR3 is TGTGCCAGCAGGAGACAGGGGGCGCCGATGGAGCAGTACTTC. This encodes CASRRQGAPMEQYF.

This clonotype was recorded a few times. The V call is TRBV10-3, the J call TRBJ1-5, with a possible D match to TRBD1 (6 bases). The germline V gene has CDR1 ENHRY and CDR2 SYGVKD. CDR3 size: 13 residues. V was cut by 10 bases and J by 1 base, with 11 bases left in between. The CDR3 nucleotides read TGTGCCACGGGGACAAAGAGCAATCAGCCCCAGCATTTT. Translated: CATGTKSNQPQHF.

This clonotype occurred a few times. This rearrangement joins TRBV5-1 to TRBJ2-1; TRBD2 matches at 9 bases. Germline-derived CDR1 and CDR2 are SGHRS and YFSETQ. V shed 4 bases, J shed 0 bases, and the junction held 2 bases outside the gene matches. The CDR3 extends over 15 amino acids. The CDR3 loop is CASSPSGASYNEQFF. DNA of the CDR3: TGCGCCAGCAGCCCTAGCGGGGCCTCCTACAATGAGCAGTTCTTC.

This rearrangement joins TRBV20-1 to TRBJ2-5; D may be TRBD1 (7 bases). Trimming left V 4 bases short and J 2 bases short, with 11 bases between. The CDR3 loop spans 13 amino acids. CDR1 is DFQATT and CDR2 is SNEGSKA in the germline V gene (reference sequence). The CDR3 sequence: CSATRDRQETQYF. CDR3 nucleotides: TGCAGTGCTACGCGGGACAGACAAGAGACCCAGTACTTC.

The DNA of the CDR3 is TGTGCCAGCAGCTTAGCAACACCTTTTAGAAATCAGCCCCAGCATTTT. It yields the protein CASSLATPFRNQPQHF. V gene TRBV11-2 combines with J gene TRBJ1-5; D not resolved. CDR1 is SGHAT and CDR2 is FQNNGV in the germline V gene. There are 16 residues in the CDR3. The V end was cut by 1 base, the J end by 4 bases, with 14 bases between.

The chain combines TRBV19 with TRBJ1-5; 9 bases agree with TRBD1. V shed 2 bases, J shed 5 bases, and the junction held 4 bases outside the gene matches. The CDR3 totals 15 residues. CDR1 is LNHDA, CDR2 SQIVND, per germline (reference sequence). This CDR3 reads CASSIRGQGYQPQHF. Here the CDR3 DNA reads TGTGCCAGTAGTATACGTGGACAGGGGTATCAGCCCCAGCATTTT.

This clonotype has at least ten counts. The genes are TRBV6-1 and TRBJ2-6; 7 positions agree with TRBD1. The CDR3 runs 17 residues. After removal of 8 bases from V and 3 bases from J, the junction contained 13 bases not matched to a gene. Per germline, CDR1 MNHNS and CDR2 SASEGT. CDR3 bases: TGTGCCAGCGCTGAGACAGGGTCCGTTGGTGGGGCCAACGTCCTGACTTTC. Translation: CASAETGSVGGANVLTF.

This clonotype has only a few counts. V is TRBV18 and J is TRBJ2-1, with 9 bases fitting TRBD2. Trimming at V came to 3 bases and at J to 7 bases, leaving 4 bases not matched to a gene. Germline CDR1 reads KGHSH; CDR2 reads LQKENI. The CDR3 loop spans 14 amino acids. CDR3 residues: CASSPASGANEQFF. CDR3 DNA: TGTGCCAGCTCACCCGCTAGCGGGGCGAATGAGCAGTTCTTC.

This clonotype was seen ten or more times. CDR3 DNA sequence: TGTGCCATCAGCCGCGATGAGGGTCAGCCCCAGCATTTT. Its protein product is CAISRDEGQPQHF. This chain connects TRBV10-3 to TRBJ1-5, with D uncertain. CDR3 size: 13 residues. Looked up from germline, CDR1 is ENHRY and CDR2 is SYGVKD. V was cut by 6 bases and J by 6 bases, with 12 bases left in between.

The sample holds a few counts of this clonotype. CDR3 in amino acids: CASSQGVAGYGTYNEQFF. Here the CDR3 DNA reads TGTGCCAGCAGCCAAGGGGTCGCAGGGTATGGAACCTACAATGAGCAGTTCTTC. V and J are TRBV4-2 and TRBJ2-1, with D perhaps matching TRBD1 (5 bases). The CDR3 is made up of 18 amino acids. The germline V gene encodes CDR1 LGHNA and CDR2 YNFKEQ. V was cut by 1 base and J by 2 bases, with 18 bases left in between.

Concerning this clonotype: One base away lies a much larger clone, so this may be a sequencing read error. The chain links TRBV7-2 to TRBJ1-3; D remains unclear. The germline CDR1 and CDR2 sequences are SGHTA and FQGNSA. V dropped 3 bases and J dropped 9 bases, with 6 bases sitting between them. The CDR3 runs 11 residues. The CDR3 here is CTSSFYGTIYF. The CDR3 DNA follows: TGTACCAGCAGCTTCTACGGCACCATATATTTT.

This clonotype was counted ten times or more. This sequence joins TRBV7-7 and TRBJ2-5; perhaps TRBD2 as D (6 bases). The V and J ends lost 1 base and 5 bases respectively, with 14 bases between them. Germline V CDR1 and CDR2: SSHAT, FNYEAQ (reference sequence). The CDR3 totals 15 residues. The CDR3 spells CASSLGPLRGETQYF. Here the CDR3 DNA reads TGTGCCAGCAGCTTAGGACCTTTACGGGGGGAGACCCAGTACTTC.

CDR3 DNA: TGCGCCAGCAGCCAAGCCGGCCAATCAGAAGAGACCCAGTACTTC. Its protein is CASSQAGQSEETQYF. The chain employs TRBV4-3 and TRBJ2-5; D call uncertain. V was shortened by 1 base and J by 3 bases, with 12 bases between the two germline ends. The germline CDR1 and CDR2 sequences are LGHNA and YSLEER. This CDR3 contains 15 residues.

In its sample, this clonotype was seen once. The chain joins TRBV5-1 to TRBJ2-7, with D perhaps matching TRBD1 (5 bases). Germline CDR1 is SGHRS and CDR2 is YFSETQ. Trimming shortened V by 2 bases and J by 5 bases, and 11 bases separated the two germline ends. The CDR3 consists of 13 residues. The CDR3 here is CASSLQVSHEQYF. In nucleotides, the CDR3 is TGCGCCAGCAGCTTACAGGTATCGCACGAGCAGTACTTC.

The chain recombines TRBV12-3 or TRBV12-4 with TRBJ2-7; D possibly corresponds to TRBD2 (7 bases). The CDR3 length is 12 residues. V lost 8 bases, J lost 5 bases, and 13 bases lay in between. The CDR3 DNA reads TGTGCCAGCGCACCGGGGGGCCACGAGCAGTACTTC. It yields the protein CASAPGGHEQYF.

In this sample, this clonotype turned up many times. V gene TRBV19 combines with J gene TRBJ1-1; 7 positions agree with TRBD1. Germline values: CDR1 LNHDA, CDR2 SQIVND (reference sequence). V lost 5 bases, J lost 4 bases, and 10 bases stayed unmatched. The CDR3 loop spans 15 amino acids. The CDR3 is CASSRPGGQGTEAFF. CDR3 sequence (DNA): TGTGCCAGTAGTCGCCCAGGGGGTCAGGGCACTGAAGCTTTCTTT.

Comment on this clonotype: Mismatch with germline at one junction end may stem from a read error. V gene TRBV7-9 combines with J gene TRBJ1-4; a weak D match, TRBD1 (6 bases). From germline, CDR1 is SEHNR and CDR2 FQNEAQ (reference sequence). The CDR3 has 15 residues. CDR3 DNA: TGTGCCAGCAGCCCCGGGGGGGCAACTAATGAAAGACTGTTTTTT. Translating it yields CASSPGGATNERLFF.

V usage is TRBV29-1 and J usage is TRBJ2-3; D ambiguous. Germline lookup yields CDR1 SQVTM and CDR2 ANQGSEA. The CDR3 sequence is 13 residues long. V dropped 6 bases and J dropped 2 bases, with 12 bases sitting between them. The CDR3 spells CSVHVVNTDTQYF. The CDR3 nucleotides are TGCAGCGTGCACGTCGTAAACACAGATACGCAGTATTTT.

This clonotype was detected a few times. The chain recombines TRBV18 with TRBJ1-1; the D is unclear. In germline, CDR1 is KGHSH, CDR2 LQKENI. V was clipped by 2 bases and J by 5 bases, with 9 bases between them. CDR3 length: 13 residues. CDR3 in amino acids: CASSPVLRTEAFF. Here the CDR3 DNA reads TGTGCCAGCTCACCAGTCTTACGGACTGAAGCTTTCTTT.

This clonotype is classed as medium-sized. The chain couples TRBV7-2 to TRBJ2-3; D gene unclear. CDR3 size: 15 residues. CDR1 is SGHTA, CDR2 FQGNSA, per germline. V was cut by 5 bases and J by 4 bases, with 16 bases left in between. CDR3 in DNA: TGTGCCAGCAGCCCGTCCGCGGCCGAGGCAGATACGCAGTATTTT. Amino acid sequence: CASSPSAAEADTQYF.

J is TRBJ2-2 and V is TRBV7-6; D is unresolved. Germline V lookup: CDR1 SGHVS, CDR2 FNYEAQ. The CDR3 runs 12 residues. Trimming stripped 4 bases from V and 6 bases from J, with 6 bases between. The CDR3 spells CASSSLAGELFF. CDR3 coding DNA: TGTGCCAGCAGCTCATTAGCCGGGGAGCTGTTTTTT.

This clonotype was seen a handful of times. The CDR3 sequence is CASSLGLAGVLEQFF. The CDR3 DNA is TGTGCCAGCAGCCTCGGACTAGCGGGGGTCCTTGAGCAGTTCTTC. This chain uses TRBV7-8 with TRBJ2-1; TRBD2 aligns across 13 bases. J lost 9 bases, V lost 5 bases, and 7 bases had no gene match. Germline-derived CDR1 and CDR2 are SGHVS and FQNEAQ. The CDR3 is 15 residues long.

The CDR3 nucleotides are TGCAGTGCGCTCGAGGGCCCCTATAATTCACCCCTCCACTTT. Its translation: CSALEGPYNSPLHF. The V gene is TRBV20-1, the J gene TRBJ1-6; no definite D call. Trimming left V 6 bases short and J 2 bases short, with 11 bases between. The CDR3 length is 14 residues. Germline CDR1 and CDR2: DFQATT and SNEGSKA (reference sequence).

This clonotype was detected only a few times. The V gene is TRBV7-6, the J gene TRBJ2-1; D is undetermined. Germline CDR1 reads SGHVS; CDR2 reads FNYEAQ. V was cut by 4 bases and J by 6 bases, with 7 bases left in between. The CDR3 runs 12 residues. Written as DNA, the CDR3 is TGTGCCAGCAGCTCGACCCCCAATGAGCAGTTCTTC. Protein: CASSSTPNEQFF.